This TCR beta chain was sequenced during a study of T-cell reconstitution after alpha-beta-depleted transplantation in children (dated by TCRdb to 2015 to 2016). Study-wide context: The study quantitatively tracked T-cell immune reconstitution after TCRalphabeta/CD19-depleted allogeneic hematopoietic cell transplantation in children using TCR repertoire profiling.

The method was PCR. Sequencing instrument: Illumina HiSeq 2500. TCR libraries were prepared with molecular barcoding, using unique molecular identifiers to normalize TCRbeta repertoire quantification. The raw public data were reprocessed by TCRdb itself: fastp quality trimming at Q25, MiXCR clonotype calling, in-frame beta chains only. Rows with one shared CDR3 protein collapse into an entry with the most common genes and DNA. This sample gives some 600,000 distinct CDR3 sequences in total; over 15% of them show up just once. Together, the top ten hold about 1.1% of the sample. The germline V gene (reference sequence) specifies SEHNR as CDR1 and FQNEAQ as CDR2. Reading from cysteine to phenylalanine, the CDR3 counts 12 amino acids. The kept DNA is CDR3 alone, 36 bases in frame from the first base. V drops 1 base and J drops 7 bases, leaving 6 bases in between. To note about this clonotype: Its target antigen remains unknown. One base away there is no much larger clone; base qualities are not given.

This chain joins TRBV7-9 to TRBJ2-3; confidence is insufficient to name the D gene. This sequence originates from a human donor who donated a stem cell graft to a child with acute myeloid leukemia. Material: PBMCs from the stem cell graft donor, obtained from the stem cell graft. The CDR3 loop reads CASSLDSYTQYF. The nucleotide sequence is given as TGTGCCAGCAGCTTAGATAGTTATACGCAGTATTTT.